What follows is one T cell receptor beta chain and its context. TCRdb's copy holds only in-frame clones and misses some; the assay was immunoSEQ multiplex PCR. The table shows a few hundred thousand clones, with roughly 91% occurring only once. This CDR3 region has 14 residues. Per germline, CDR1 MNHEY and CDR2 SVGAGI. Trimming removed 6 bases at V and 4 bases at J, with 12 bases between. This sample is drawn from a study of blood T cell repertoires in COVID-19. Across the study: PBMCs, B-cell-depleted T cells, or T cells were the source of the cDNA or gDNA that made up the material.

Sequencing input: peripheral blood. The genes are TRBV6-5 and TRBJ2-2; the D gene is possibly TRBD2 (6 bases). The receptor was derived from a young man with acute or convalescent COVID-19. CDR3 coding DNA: TGTGCCAGCAGCCTTCGGAGGGGCACCGGGGAGCTGTTTTTT. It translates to CASSLRRGTGELFF.